This T cell receptor beta chain emerged from a study of a mutant IDH1 vaccine in newly diagnosed glioma. Concerning this clone: Its antigen remains unidentified.

Profiled with immunoSEQ multiplex PCR; TCRdb holds only in-frame clones, not every one. The data contain about 94,000 clones, 85% to 90% of them singletons. Time point reported: week 47, end of study. All doses held 300 ug of mutant IDH1 20-mer peptide, with topical imiquimod. Whole-study findings and limits: Patients showed vaccine-induced immune responses at a rate of 80% to 95%.

The source is a woman aged 45 to 65 with glioma. Sequenced here: PBMCs, sampled from a glioma patient whose treatment included an IDH1 peptide vaccine.

The CDR3 protein is CASSLARGSYSPLHF. CDR3 sequence (DNA): TGTGCCAGCAGCTTGGCCCGAGGTAGTTATTCACCCCTCCACTTT. The chain recombines TRBV5-6 with TRBJ1-6; D not resolved. V gave up 0 bases and J gave up 8 bases, with 12 bases separating them. The CDR3 has 15 amino acids. Looked up from germline, CDR1 is SGHDT and CDR2 is YYEEEE.